What follows describes a single TCR beta chain. Its antigen remains undetermined. Base qualities are not recorded, but no much larger clone differs from it by a single base. Sequencer: Illumina HiSeq 2500. Quantitative 5'-RACE with molecular barcodes was used to prepare TCR beta libraries. In the original analysis: A new computational method, built on a probabilistic model of VDJ rearrangement, was used to identify disease-linked TCR variants. TCRdb took the public reads, trimmed them with fastp at Q25, ran MiXCR for clone calling and kept in-frame beta chains. Each CDR3 protein gets just one entry, which takes the most common genes and DNA from the rows behind it. None of the V and J calls come from the authors' own analysis; TCRdb made them. This sample comprises 800,000 to 900,000 distinct CDR3 sequences, around 11% of them detected only once. Clones ranked in the top ten supply around 0.51% of the sample.

The sample is drawn from a study of CD8 T cells in ankylosing spondylitis (dated by TCRdb to about 2017). Some background on the complete study: To find TCR variants linked to disease, the study profiled T cell receptor beta repertoires in ankylosing spondylitis patients and healthy donors. In total, the full study cohort was made up of roughly 110 healthy donors and 25 ankylosing spondylitis patients. Samples of peripheral blood were taken, and for ankylosing spondylitis patients, synovial fluid was collected as well. Paper-wide results and their limitations: The disease-linked clones were reported to be significantly enriched in matched synovial fluid samples from ankylosing spondylitis patients. A TCR beta motif of several highly homologous amino acid variants appeared characteristic of blood from ankylosing spondylitis patients. In peripheral blood, the disease-linked clones were found at relatively low frequencies and had a CD8+ phenotype. Some motif variants had previously been reported in the synovial fluid and blood of reactive arthritis patients, which suggests shared mechanisms of disease initiation.

This TCR derives from a male donor with ankylosing spondylitis. The sample consisted of blood, either unsorted or a sorted T cell fraction (not recorded which).

The CDR3 region: CASSLFRGRGTDTQYF. The DNA reads as follows: TGTGCCAGCAGCTTATTCAGGGGGCGGGGCACAGATACGCAGTATTTT. The sequence links TRBV7-2 to TRBJ2-3, and TRBD1 matches 8 of the central bases. The germline V and J ends show losses of 2 bases and 1 base respectively, and no gene match explains 5 bases of the junction. The germline V gene yields SGHTA for CDR1 and FQGNSA for CDR2. The CDR3 contains 16 residues, cysteine and phenylalanine counted. Of the read, only the CDR3 DNA is kept; its 48 bases are in frame from base 1.